In its sample, the clone carrying this TCR beta chain was seen many times. Antigen unknown. The read ends 3 residues early relative to the CDR3; the germline J gene fills the gap. Patients had low serum IgG, IgA and/or IgM and specific antibody deficiency. This CDR3 is built from 15 residues. V gave up 3 bases and J gave up 4 bases, with 15 bases separating them. Germline lookup yields CDR1 SEHNR and CDR2 FQNEAQ (reference sequence). The sample originates from a study of T cell clonality in common variable immunodeficiency. Study results and limitations: Common variable immunodeficiency TCR beta sequences reportedly had fewer deletions and N-nucleotide insertions.

Clones were read by immunoSEQ multiplex PCR, and TCRdb kept only the in-frame ones, dropping some. This record lists about 5,300 clones, none seen once only, and the top ten clones contain over 11%. Input material: peripheral blood mononuclear cells. The chain recombines TRBV7-9 with TRBJ1-2, with D maybe TRBD1 (6 bases). The origin of this receptor is a human donor with common variable immunodeficiency. The CDR3 DNA, read in part, is TGTGCCAGCAGCTTCCTACAGGGCTCTTCCTATGGC. Translating it yields CASSFLQGSSYG. The entire CDR3 is CASSFLQGSSYGYTF.